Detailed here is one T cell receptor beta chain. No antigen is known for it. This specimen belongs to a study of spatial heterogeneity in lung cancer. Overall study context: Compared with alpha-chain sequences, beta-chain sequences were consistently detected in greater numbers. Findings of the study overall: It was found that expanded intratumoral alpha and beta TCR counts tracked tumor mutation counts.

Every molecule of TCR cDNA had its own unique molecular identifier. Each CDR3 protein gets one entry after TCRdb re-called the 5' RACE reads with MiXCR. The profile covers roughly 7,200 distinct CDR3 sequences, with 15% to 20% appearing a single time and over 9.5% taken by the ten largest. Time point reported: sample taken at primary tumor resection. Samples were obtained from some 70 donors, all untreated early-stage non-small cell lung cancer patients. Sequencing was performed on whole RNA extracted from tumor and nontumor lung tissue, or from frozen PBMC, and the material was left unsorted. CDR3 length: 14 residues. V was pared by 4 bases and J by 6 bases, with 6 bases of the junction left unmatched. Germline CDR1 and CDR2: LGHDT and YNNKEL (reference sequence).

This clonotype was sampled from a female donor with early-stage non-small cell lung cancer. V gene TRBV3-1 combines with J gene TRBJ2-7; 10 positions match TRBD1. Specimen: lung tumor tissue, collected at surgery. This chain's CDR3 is CASSLWTGGGEQYF. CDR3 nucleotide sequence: TGTGCCAGCAGCCTCTGGACAGGGGGAGGCGAGCAGTACTTC.